This T cell receptor beta chain is from a study of tumor and adjacent non-tumor tissue in lung cancer. The overall study: Stage I to III disease affected approximately 11 men and about 5 women aged about 30 to 76.

Turning to this clonotype: The final CDR3 position lacks the conserved phenylalanine or tryptophan, pointing to a likely read error.

RNA was extracted from bulk tissue without any cell sorting. From germline, CDR1 is SGHNT and CDR2 YENEEA. The length of the CDR3 is 16 residues. TCRbeta libraries were built with three rounds of nested PCR, modified from ARM-PCR. TCRdb fed the multiplex PCR reads into MiXCR, producing one record per CDR3 protein. The sample includes roughly 200,000 distinct CDR3 sequences, about two thirds seen only once; the top ten take 20% to 25%. Sequencing used lung tumor tissue. The source is a man aged 60-69 years with non-small cell lung cancer. The chain combines TRBV11-3 with TRBJ2-5; 9 bases match TRBD1. This chain's CDR3 is CASSLSTGGGEETQYL. The DNA for the CDR3 is TGCGCCAGCAGCTTGTCGACAGGGGGTGGAGAAGAGACCCAGTACTTG.